This section outlines one T cell receptor (beta chain) sequence together with its context. Its antigen is still unknown. These data originate in a study of human T cells and chemical hapten exposure. Turning to the study itself: Enrolled patients were predominantly female and had alopecia areata, totalis or universalis.

The time point denotes: patch test 1, 2 weeks after DPC sensitization. Indicated treatment: therapeutic diphenylcyclopropenone sensitization with weekly scalp DPC. Authors' methods: Approximately 100,000 TCRs per sample was the median, with a range of roughly 23,224 to 690,600. TCRdb re-analysed the RACE reads in MiXCR, keeping a single row per CDR3 protein. The V and J calls follow TCRdb's processing rather than the paper's. Here the sample spans 75,000 to 100,000 distinct CDR3 sequences, about 12% being singletons. General study points: Expanded TCRs created a significantly greater count of big CDR3 similarity clusters than controls did.

The length of the CDR3 is 17 residues. The germline V gene has CDR1 KGHSH and CDR2 LQKENI. The junction had 10 bases not matched to a gene; V was cut back by 2 bases and J by 2 bases. Specimen: whole blood, collected in connection with sensitization to the hapten diphenylcyclopropenone (DPC). This sequence joins TRBV18 and TRBJ2-5; TRBD1 matches at 8 bases. This clonotype was obtained from a woman aged 60-75 years with alopecia areata. Some clones in this sample may be carry-over from other donors' samples. In DNA form, the CDR3 reads TGTGCCAGCTCACCAAATCCGGGACAGGCCACACAAGAGACCCAGTACTTC. It encodes CASSPNPGQATQETQYF.